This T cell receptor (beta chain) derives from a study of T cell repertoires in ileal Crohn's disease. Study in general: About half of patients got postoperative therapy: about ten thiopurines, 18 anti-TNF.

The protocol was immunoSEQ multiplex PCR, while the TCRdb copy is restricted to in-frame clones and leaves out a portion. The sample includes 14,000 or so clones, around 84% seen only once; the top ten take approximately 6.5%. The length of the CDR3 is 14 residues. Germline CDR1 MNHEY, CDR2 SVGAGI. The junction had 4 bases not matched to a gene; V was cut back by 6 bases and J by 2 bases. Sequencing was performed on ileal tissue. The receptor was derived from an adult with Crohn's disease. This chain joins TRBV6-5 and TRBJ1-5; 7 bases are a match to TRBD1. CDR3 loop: CASSRGDRNQPQHF. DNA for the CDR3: TGTGCCAGCAGCAGGGGGGATCGCAATCAGCCCCAGCATTTT.